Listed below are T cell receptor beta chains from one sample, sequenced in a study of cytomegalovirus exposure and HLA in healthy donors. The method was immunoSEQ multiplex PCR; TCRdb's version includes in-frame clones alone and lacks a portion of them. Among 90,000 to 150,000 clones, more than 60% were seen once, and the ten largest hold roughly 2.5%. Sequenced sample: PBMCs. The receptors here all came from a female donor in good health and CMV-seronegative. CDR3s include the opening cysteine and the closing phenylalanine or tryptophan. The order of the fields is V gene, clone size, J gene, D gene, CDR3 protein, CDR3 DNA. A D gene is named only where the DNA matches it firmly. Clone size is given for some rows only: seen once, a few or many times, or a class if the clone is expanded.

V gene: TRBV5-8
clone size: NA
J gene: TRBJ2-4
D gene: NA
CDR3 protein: CASSLVEGALNLAKNIQYF
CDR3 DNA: TGTGCCAGCAGCTTGGTGGAGGGGGCCCTTAACCTAGCCAAAAACATTCAGTACTTC

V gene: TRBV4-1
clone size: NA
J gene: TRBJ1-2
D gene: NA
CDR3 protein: CASSPVMPSYNYGYTF
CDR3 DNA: TGCGCCAGCAGCCCTGTCATGCCCAGTTATAACTATGGCTACACCTTC

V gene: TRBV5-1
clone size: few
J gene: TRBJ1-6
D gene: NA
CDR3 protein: CASSFPSQGAGSSYNSPLHF
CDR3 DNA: TGCGCCAGCAGCTTTCCTTCACAGGGAGCGGGGAGCTCCTATAATTCACCCCTCCACTTT

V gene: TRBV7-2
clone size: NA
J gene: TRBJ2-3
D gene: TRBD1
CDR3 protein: CASSFRTGGTDTQYF
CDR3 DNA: TGTGCCAGCAGCTTCCGGACAGGGGGCACAGATACGCAGTATTTT

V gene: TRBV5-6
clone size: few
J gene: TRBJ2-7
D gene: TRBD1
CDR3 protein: CASSLQGSVNEQYF
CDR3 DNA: TGTGCCAGCAGCTTACAGGGGTCCGTAAACGAGCAGTACTTC

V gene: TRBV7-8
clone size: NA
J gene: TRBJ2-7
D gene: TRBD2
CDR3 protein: CASSFTAGGRGSYEQYF
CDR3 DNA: TGTGCCAGCAGCTTCACAGCGGGGGGTCGGGGCTCCTACGAGCAGTACTTC

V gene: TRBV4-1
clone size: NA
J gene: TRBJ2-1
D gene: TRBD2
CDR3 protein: CASSQDTLAESSYNEQFF
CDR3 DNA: TGCGCCAGCAGCCAAGATACCCTAGCGGAAAGCTCCTACAATGAGCAGTTCTTC

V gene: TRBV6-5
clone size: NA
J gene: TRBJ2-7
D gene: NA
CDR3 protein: CASSYGAGTDYEQYF
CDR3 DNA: TGTGCCAGCAGTTATGGGGCGGGGACCGACTACGAGCAGTACTTC

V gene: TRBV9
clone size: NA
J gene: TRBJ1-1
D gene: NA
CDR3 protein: CASSSWPSGGGNTEAFF
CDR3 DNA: TGTGCCAGCAGCTCCTGGCCATCGGGGGGAGGGAACACTGAAGCTTTCTTT

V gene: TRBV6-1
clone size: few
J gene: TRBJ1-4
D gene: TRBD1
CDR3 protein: CASSDRTGGGDEKLFF
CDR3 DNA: TGTGCCAGCAGTGACCGAACAGGGGGAGGAGATGAAAAACTGTTTTTT

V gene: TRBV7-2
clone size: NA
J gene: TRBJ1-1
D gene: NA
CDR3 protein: CASLLTSSGKDLF
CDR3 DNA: TGTGCCAGCCTGCTTACGTCATCAGGGAAGGACCTCTTT

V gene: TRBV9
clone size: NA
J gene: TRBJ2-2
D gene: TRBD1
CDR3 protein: CASSYRGTGELFF
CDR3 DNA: TGTGCCAGCAGCTACAGGGGCACCGGGGAGCTGTTTTTT

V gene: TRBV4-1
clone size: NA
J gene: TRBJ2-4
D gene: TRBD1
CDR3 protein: CASSQVGDRLAKNIQYF
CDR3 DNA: TGCGCCAGCAGCCAAGTAGGGGACAGGTTAGCCAAAAACATTCAGTACTTC

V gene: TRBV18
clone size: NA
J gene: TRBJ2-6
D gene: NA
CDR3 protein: CASSPAIAGGANVLTF
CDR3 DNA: TGTGCCAGCTCACCAGCGATTGCAGGGGGGGCCAACGTCCTGACTTTC

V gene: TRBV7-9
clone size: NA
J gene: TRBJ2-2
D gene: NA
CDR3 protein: CASSLVSGDTGELFF
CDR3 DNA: TGTGCCAGCAGCTTAGTGTCGGGAGACACCGGGGAGCTGTTTTTT

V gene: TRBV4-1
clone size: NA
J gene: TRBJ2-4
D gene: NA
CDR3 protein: CASSQVGGARENIQYF
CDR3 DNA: TGCGCCAGCAGCCAAGTGGGGGGGGCGCGGGAAAACATTCAGTACTTC

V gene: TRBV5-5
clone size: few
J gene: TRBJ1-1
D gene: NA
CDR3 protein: CASSSAPWGGGTEAFF
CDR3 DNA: TGTGCCAGCAGCTCCGCCCCCTGGGGGGGAGGCACTGAAGCTTTCTTT

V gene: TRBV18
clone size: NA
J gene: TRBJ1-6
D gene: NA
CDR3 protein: CASSPDLGAPYNSPLHF
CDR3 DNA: TGTGCCAGCTCACCAGATTTGGGGGCTCCCTATAATTCACCCCTCCACTTT

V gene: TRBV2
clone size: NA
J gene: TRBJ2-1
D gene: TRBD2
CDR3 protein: CASSEALLAGGYNEQFF
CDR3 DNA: TGTGCCAGCAGTGAAGCGCTACTAGCGGGGGGTTACAATGAGCAGTTCTTC

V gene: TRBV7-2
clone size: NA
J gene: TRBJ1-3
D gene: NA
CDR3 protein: CASSFSQGNTIYF
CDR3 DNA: TGTGCCAGCAGCTTCAGTCAGGGGAACACCATATATTTT

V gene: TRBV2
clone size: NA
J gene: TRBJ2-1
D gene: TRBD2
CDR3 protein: CASLAGGLNEQFF
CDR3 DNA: TGTGCCTCTCTAGCGGGGGGGTTGAATGAGCAGTTCTTC

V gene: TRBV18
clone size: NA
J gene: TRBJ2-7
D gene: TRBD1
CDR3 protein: CASSPGTGPYEQYF
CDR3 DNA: TGTGCCAGCTCACCAGGGACAGGCCCTTACGAGCAGTACTTC

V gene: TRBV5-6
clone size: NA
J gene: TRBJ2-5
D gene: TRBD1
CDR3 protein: CASSGGQGKGAYETQYF
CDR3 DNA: TGTGCCAGCAGCGGGGGACAGGGGAAGGGTGCATACGAGACCCAGTACTTC

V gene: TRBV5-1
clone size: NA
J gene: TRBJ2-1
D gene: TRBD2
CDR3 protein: CASSSKVGGAYNEQFF
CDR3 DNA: TGCGCCAGCAGCTCCAAGGTCGGGGGGGCCTACAATGAGCAGTTCTTC

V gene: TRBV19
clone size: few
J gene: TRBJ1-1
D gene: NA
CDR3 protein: CASTDRPNTEAFF
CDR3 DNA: TGTGCCAGTACCGACAGGCCGAACACTGAAGCTTTCTTT

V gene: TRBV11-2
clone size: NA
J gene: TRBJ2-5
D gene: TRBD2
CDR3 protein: CASSLEVIGLAGGRRETQYF
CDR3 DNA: TGTGCCAGCAGCTTAGAAGTGATAGGACTAGCGGGGGGGCGGAGGGAGACCCAGTACTTC

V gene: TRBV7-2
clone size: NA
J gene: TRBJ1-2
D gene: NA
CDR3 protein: CASSLGPGLLVGYTF
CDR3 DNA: TGTGCCAGCAGCTTAGGTCCAGGGTTACTTGTTGGCTACACCTTC

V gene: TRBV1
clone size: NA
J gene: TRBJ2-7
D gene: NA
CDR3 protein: CTSSQELAGTSYEQYF
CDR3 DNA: TGCACCAGCAGCCAAGAGTTAGCGGGGACATCCTACGAGCAGTACTTC

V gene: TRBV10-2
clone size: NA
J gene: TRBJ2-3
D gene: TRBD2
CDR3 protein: CASSAGLAGGPWDTQYF
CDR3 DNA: TGCGCCAGCAGTGCAGGACTAGCGGGGGGGCCATGGGATACGCAGTATTTT

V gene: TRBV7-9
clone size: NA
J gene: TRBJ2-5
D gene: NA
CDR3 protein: CASSLTEVETQYF
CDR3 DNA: TGTGCCAGCAGCTTAACCGAGGTAGAGACCCAGTACTTC

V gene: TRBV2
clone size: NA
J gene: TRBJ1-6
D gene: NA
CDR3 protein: CASSEVRRRGHSPLHF
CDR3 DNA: TGTGCCAGCAGTGAAGTACGTCGCAGAGGGCATTCACCCCTCCACTTT

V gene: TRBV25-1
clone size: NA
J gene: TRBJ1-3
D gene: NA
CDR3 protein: CASSESRTDTIYF
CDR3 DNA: TGTGCCAGCAGTGAATCAAGAACGGACACCATATATTTT

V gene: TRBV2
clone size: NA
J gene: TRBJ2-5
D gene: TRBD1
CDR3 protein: CASRKDRDREQETQYF
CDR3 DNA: TGTGCCAGCAGAAAAGACCGGGACAGAGAGCAAGAGACCCAGTACTTC